These T cell receptor beta chains were read from a single sample in a study of breast tumors, draining lymph nodes, adjacent tissues. TCRdb re-called the multiplex PCR reads with MiXCR, one entry per CDR3 protein. The sample has fewer than 25,000 distinct CDR3 sequences; about 61% are singletons. Sequences were obtained from tumor-adjacent breast tissue. All receptors come from a female donor with breast cancer. Some clones in this sample may be carry-over from other donors' samples. The CDR3 runs from the conserved cysteine through the conserved F or W. D genes are given only for firm matches. Part of the rows lack a size; the others show once, few, many or a class for expanded clones.

D gene: .
J gene: TRBJ2-5
V gene: TRBV13
clone size: .
CDR3 protein: CASSSPGGGSRETQYF
CDR3 DNA: TGTGCCAGCAGCTCCCCCGGAGGGGGCTCCCGAGAGACCCAGTACTTC

D gene: .
J gene: TRBJ2-5
V gene: TRBV29-1
clone size: .
CDR3 protein: CSVQRGRRNHQETQYF
CDR3 DNA: TGCAGCGTTCAAAGGGGTAGACGGAACCATCAAGAGACCCAGTACTTC

D gene: TRBD1
J gene: TRBJ2-2
V gene: TRBV4-1
clone size: .
CDR3 protein: CASSYFGQEANTGELFF
CDR3 DNA: TGCGCCAGCAGCTACTTCGGACAGGAAGCGAACACCGGGGAGCTGTTTTTT

D gene: .
J gene: TRBJ1-1
V gene: TRBV15
clone size: many
CDR3 protein: CATSRENTEAFF
CDR3 DNA: TGTGCCACCAGCAGGGAGAACACTGAAGCTTTCTTT

D gene: .
J gene: TRBJ2-2
V gene: TRBV6-1
clone size: few
CDR3 protein: CASSEAGGELFF
CDR3 DNA: TGTGCCAGCAGTGAAGCGGGCGGGGAGCTGTTTTTT

D gene: .
J gene: TRBJ1-2
V gene: TRBV12-3/TRBV12-4
clone size: .
CDR3 protein: CASNLRGRVYGYTF
CDR3 DNA: TGTGCCAGCAATCTCAGGGGACGGGTTTATGGCTACACCTTC

D gene: .
J gene: TRBJ2-7
V gene: TRBV11-2
clone size: .
CDR3 protein: CASSPIKPPFRGLSYETYF
CDR3 DNA: TGTGCCAGCAGCCCAATCAAGCCCCCCTTTAGAGGATTATCCTACGAGACGTACTTC

D gene: TRBD1
J gene: TRBJ1-3
V gene: TRBV25-1
clone size: .
CDR3 protein: CASCDRGGNTIYF
CDR3 DNA: TGTGCCAGCTGTGACAGGGGTGGAAACACCATATATTTT

D gene: TRBD2
J gene: TRBJ2-5
V gene: TRBV7-2
clone size: .
CDR3 protein: CASSPLGGNLETQYF
CDR3 DNA: TGTGCCAGCAGCCCCCTGGGGGGGAACTTAGAGACCCAGTACTTC

D gene: TRBD1
J gene: TRBJ2-2
V gene: TRBV11-3
clone size: .
CDR3 protein: CASSPTGRRNTGELFF
CDR3 DNA: TGTGCCAGCAGCCCGACAGGGAGAAGGAACACCGGGGAGCTGTTTTTT

D gene: .
J gene: TRBJ2-7
V gene: TRBV7-8
clone size: .
CDR3 protein: CASSSGQRGLSYEQYF
CDR3 DNA: TGTGCCAGCAGCTCGGGACAGCGGGGCCTGTCCTACGAGCAGTACTTC

D gene: TRBD1
J gene: TRBJ1-2
V gene: TRBV19
clone size: .
CDR3 protein: CASSIQHRGNYGYTF
CDR3 DNA: TGTGCCAGTAGTATTCAGCACAGGGGTAACTATGGCTACACCTTC

D gene: .
J gene: TRBJ2-7
V gene: TRBV20-1
clone size: .
CDR3 protein: CSASAPGTPREQYF
CDR3 DNA: TGCAGTGCTAGTGCCCCCGGGACACCTCGCGAGCAGTACTTC

D gene: .
J gene: TRBJ1-5
V gene: TRBV28
clone size: .
CDR3 protein: CASSLRGQPQHF
CDR3 DNA: TGTGCCAGCAGTTTGAGGGGTCAGCCCCAGCATTTT

D gene: .
J gene: TRBJ2-1
V gene: TRBV2
clone size: .
CDR3 protein: CASQYNEQFF
CDR3 DNA: TGTGCCAGCCAGTACAATGAGCAGTTCTTC

D gene: TRBD2
J gene: TRBJ2-1
V gene: TRBV9
clone size: .
CDR3 protein: CASSVGTSGGSSYNEQFF
CDR3 DNA: TGTGCCAGCAGCGTAGGAACTAGCGGGGGGTCCTCCTACAATGAGCAGTTCTTC

D gene: .
J gene: TRBJ1-6
V gene: TRBV10-3
clone size: .
CDR3 protein: CAISEGGSSYNSPLHF
CDR3 DNA: TGTGCCATCAGTGAGGGAGGGAGCTCCTATAATTCACCCCTCCACTTT

D gene: .
J gene: TRBJ1-4
V gene: TRBV15
clone size: .
CDR3 protein: CATSRDRGAGEKLFF
CDR3 DNA: TGTGCCACCAGCAGAGATCGCGGCGCGGGTGAAAAACTGTTTTTT

D gene: TRBD2
J gene: TRBJ2-3
V gene: TRBV7-9
clone size: .
CDR3 protein: CASSGLAGGPGGTQYF
CDR3 DNA: TGTGCCAGCAGCGGACTAGCGGGGGGGCCGGGGGGTACGCAGTATTTT

D gene: .
J gene: TRBJ2-1
V gene: TRBV3-1
clone size: .
CDR3 protein: CATSTGANLSPYNEQFF
CDR3 DNA: TGTGCCACCAGCACGGGTGCAAATTTGAGCCCCTACAATGAGCAGTTCTTC

D gene: .
J gene: TRBJ1-2
V gene: TRBV5-1
clone size: .
CDR3 protein: CASSLQHRLYGYTF
CDR3 DNA: TGTGCCAGCAGCCTGCAGCACCGGTTGTACGGCTACACCTTC